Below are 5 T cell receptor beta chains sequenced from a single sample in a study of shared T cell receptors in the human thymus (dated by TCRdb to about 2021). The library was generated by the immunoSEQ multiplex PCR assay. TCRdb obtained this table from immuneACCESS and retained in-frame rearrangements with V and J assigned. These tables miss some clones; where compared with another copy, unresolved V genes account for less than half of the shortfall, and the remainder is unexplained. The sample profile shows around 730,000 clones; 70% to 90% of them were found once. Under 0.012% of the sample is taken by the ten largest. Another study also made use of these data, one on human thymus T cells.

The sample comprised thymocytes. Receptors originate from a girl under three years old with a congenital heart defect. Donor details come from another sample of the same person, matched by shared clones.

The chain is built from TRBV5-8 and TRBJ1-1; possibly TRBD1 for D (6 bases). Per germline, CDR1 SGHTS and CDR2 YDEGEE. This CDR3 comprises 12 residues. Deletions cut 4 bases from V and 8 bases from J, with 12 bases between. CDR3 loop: CASSKQGPEAFF. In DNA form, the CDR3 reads TGTGCCAGCAGCAAACAGGGCCCCGAAGCTTTCTTT.

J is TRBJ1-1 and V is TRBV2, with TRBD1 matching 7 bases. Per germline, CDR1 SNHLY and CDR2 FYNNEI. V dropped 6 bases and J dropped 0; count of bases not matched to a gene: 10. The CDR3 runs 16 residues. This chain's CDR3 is CASRPGQLLMNTEAFF. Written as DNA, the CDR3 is TGTGCCAGCAGGCCGGGACAGCTCCTAATGAACACTGAAGCTTTCTTT.

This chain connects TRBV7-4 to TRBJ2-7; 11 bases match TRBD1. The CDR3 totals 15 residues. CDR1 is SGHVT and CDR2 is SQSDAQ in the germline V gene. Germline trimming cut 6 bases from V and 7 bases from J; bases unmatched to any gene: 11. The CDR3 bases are TGTGCCAGCAGGGTGACGGGACAGGGGGGAGTTGAGCAGTACTTC. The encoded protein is CASRVTGQGGVEQYF.

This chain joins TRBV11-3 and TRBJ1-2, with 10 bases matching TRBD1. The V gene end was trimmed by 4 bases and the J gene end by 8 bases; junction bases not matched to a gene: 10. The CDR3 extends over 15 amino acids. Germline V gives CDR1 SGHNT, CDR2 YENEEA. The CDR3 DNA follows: TGTGCCAGCAGCTCAATAGGAGGGACAGGGGAAGGCTACACCTTC. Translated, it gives CASSSIGGTGEGYTF. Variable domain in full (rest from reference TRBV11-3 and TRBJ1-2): EAGVVQSPRYKIIEKKQPVAFWCNPISGHNTLYWYLQNLGQGPELLIRYENEEAVDDSQLPKDRFSAERLKGVDSTLKIQPAELGDSAVYLCASSSIGGTGEGYTFGSGTRLTVV.

The CDR3 sequence: CASSLGLAGGGGSGANVLTF. CDR3 sequence (DNA): TGTGCCAGCAGCTTGGGACTAGCGGGGGGCGGGGGGAGTGGGGCCAACGTCCTGACTTTC. V and J are TRBV13 and TRBJ2-6; TRBD2 agrees at 15 bases. The CDR3 length is 20 residues. The J segment lost 3 bases and the V segment lost 3 bases, leaving 9 bases of the junction unmatched. The germline V gene has CDR1 PRHDT and CDR2 FYEKMQ (reference sequence).